This section outlines one TCR beta chain sequence together with its context. This record belongs to a study of shared clonotypes between healthy human individuals. Study summary: A few men and two women, aged 18 to 49, were donors.

The repertoire was sequenced with immunoSEQ multiplex PCR; TCRdb's copy has only in-frame clones and lacks some. The repertoire holds roughly 2.2 million clones, with 85% to 95% as singletons. The study enrolled healthy HIV-negative adults without recent acute infections or vaccinations as donors. Sequenced input: naive CD4+ T cells from PBMCs. Indicated subset: CD45RA+ positively selected. The clonotype was recovered from a man between 18 and 29 years old in good health. Some clones in this sample may be carry-over from other donors' samples.

In DNA form, the CDR3 reads TGTGCCAGCTCCCAGCAGATCTACAATGAGCAGTTCTTC. Translating it yields CASSQQIYNEQFF. J is TRBJ2-1 and V is TRBV2; D not resolved. V was cut by 8 bases and J by 3 bases, with 11 bases left in between. The CDR3 extends over 13 amino acids. Germline CDR1 SNHLY, CDR2 FYNNEI. The full variable domain, in which reference TRBV2 and TRBJ2-1 provide the parts outside the CDR3, is EPEVTQTPSHQVTQMGQEVILRCVPISNHLYFYWYRQILGQKVEFLVSFYNNEISEKSEIFDDQFSVERPDGSNFTLKIRSTKLEDSAMYFCASSQQIYNEQFFGPGTRLTVL.